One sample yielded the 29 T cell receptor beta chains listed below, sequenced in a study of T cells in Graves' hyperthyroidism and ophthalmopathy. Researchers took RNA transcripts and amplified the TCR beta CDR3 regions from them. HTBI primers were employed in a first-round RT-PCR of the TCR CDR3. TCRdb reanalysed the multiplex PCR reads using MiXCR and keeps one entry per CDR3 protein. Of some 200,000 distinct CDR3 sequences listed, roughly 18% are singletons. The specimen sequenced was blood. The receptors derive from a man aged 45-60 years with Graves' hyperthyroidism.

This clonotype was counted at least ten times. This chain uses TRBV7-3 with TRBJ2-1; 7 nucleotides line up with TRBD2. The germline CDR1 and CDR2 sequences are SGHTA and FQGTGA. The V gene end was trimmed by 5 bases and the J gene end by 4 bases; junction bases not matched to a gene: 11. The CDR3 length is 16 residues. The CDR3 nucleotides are TGTGCCAGCAGCGCTTTAGCGGGCCAAGCGTACAATGAGCAGTTCTTC. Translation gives CASSALAGQAYNEQFF.

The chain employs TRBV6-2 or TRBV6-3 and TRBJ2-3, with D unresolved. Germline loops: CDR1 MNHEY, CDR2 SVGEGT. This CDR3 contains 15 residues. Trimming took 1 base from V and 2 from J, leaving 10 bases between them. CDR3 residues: CASSYFSRHTDTQYF. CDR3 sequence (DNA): TGTGCCAGCAGTTACTTCTCAAGACACACAGATACGCAGTATTTT.

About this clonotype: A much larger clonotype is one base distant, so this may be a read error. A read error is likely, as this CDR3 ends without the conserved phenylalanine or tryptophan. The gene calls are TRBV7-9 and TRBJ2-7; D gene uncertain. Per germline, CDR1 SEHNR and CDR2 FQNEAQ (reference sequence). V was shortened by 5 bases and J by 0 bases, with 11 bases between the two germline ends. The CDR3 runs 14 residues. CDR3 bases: TGTGCCAGCAGCCTCGGGCAGAACTCCTACGAGCAGTACCTC. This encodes CASSLGQNSYEQYL.

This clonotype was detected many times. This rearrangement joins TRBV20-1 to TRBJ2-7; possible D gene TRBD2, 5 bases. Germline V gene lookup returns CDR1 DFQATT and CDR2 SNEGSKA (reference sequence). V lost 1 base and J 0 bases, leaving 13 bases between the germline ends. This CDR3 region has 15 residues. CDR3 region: CSARALRESSYEQYF. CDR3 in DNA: TGCAGTGCTAGAGCTTTGAGGGAGAGCTCCTACGAGCAGTACTTC.

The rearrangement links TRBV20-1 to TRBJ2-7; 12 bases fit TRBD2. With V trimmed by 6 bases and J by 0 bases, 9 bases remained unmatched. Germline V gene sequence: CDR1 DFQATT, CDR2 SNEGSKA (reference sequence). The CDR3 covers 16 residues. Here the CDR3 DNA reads TGCAGTGCACCCAAGGGACTAGCGGGTAGCTCCTACGAGCAGTACTTC. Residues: CSAPKGLAGSSYEQYF.

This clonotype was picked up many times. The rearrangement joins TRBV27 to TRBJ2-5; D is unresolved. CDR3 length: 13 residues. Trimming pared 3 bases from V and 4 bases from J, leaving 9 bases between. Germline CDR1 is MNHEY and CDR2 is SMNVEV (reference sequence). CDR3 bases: TGTGCCAGCAGTTTGGTGGGAAGAGAGACCCAGTACTTC. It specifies CASSLVGRETQYF.

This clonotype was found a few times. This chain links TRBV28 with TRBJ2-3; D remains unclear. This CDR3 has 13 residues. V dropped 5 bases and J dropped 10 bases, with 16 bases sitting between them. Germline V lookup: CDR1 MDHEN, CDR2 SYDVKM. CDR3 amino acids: CASSVDRWGAQYF. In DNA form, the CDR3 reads TGTGCCAGCAGTGTAGACCGGTGGGGTGCGCAGTATTTT.

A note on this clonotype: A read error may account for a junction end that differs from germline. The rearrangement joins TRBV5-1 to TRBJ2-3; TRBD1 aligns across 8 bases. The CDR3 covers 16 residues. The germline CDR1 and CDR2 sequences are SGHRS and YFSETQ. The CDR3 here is CTSSSTGGFLTDTQYF. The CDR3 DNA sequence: TGCACCAGCAGCTCCACAGGGGGTTTTCTCACAGATACGCAGTATTTT.

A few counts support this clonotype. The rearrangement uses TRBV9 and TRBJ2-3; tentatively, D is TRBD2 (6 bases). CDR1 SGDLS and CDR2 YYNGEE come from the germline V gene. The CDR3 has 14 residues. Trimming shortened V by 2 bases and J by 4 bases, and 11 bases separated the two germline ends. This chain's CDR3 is CASSVGGKSDTQYF. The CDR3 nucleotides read TGTGCCAGCAGCGTGGGGGGAAAGTCAGATACGCAGTATTTT.

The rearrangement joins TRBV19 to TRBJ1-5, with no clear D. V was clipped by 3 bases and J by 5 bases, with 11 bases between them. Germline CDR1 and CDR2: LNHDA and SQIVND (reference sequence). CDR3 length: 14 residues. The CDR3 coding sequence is TGTGCCAGTAGTATGGGTCAGGTTTATCAGCCCCAGCATTTT. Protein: CASSMGQVYQPQHF.

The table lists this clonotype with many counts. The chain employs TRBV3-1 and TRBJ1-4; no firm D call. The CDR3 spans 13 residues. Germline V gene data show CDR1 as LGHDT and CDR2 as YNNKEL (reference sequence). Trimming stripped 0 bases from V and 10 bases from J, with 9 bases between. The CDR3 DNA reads TGTGCCAGCAGCCAAGATCTTAACGGAAAACTGTTTTTT. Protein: CASSQDLNGKLFF.

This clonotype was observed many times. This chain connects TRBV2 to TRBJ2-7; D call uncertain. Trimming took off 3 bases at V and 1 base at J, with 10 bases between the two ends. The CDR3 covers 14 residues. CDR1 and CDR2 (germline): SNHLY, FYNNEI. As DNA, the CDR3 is TGTGCCAGCAGTGATGATCTCAGATCCTACGAGCAGTACTTC. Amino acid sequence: CASSDDLRSYEQYF.

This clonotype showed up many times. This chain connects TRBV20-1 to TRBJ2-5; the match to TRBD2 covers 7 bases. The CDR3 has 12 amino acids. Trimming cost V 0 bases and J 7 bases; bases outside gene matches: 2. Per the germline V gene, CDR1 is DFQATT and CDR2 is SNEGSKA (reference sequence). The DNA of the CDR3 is TGCAGTGCTAGAGAGCCTAGCGGGACCCAGTACTTC. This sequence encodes CSAREPSGTQYF.

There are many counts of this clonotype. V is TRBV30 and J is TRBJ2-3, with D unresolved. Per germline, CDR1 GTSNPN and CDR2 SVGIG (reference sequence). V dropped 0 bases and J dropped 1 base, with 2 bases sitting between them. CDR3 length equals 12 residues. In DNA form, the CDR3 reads TGTGCCTGGAGTGTTGGCACAGATACGCAGTATTTT. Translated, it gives CAWSVGTDTQYF.

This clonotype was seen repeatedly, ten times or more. The CDR3 nucleotides read TGTGCCAGCTCACCAAATCCAAGGACAGCTAACACTGAAGCTTTCTTT. This sequence encodes CASSPNPRTANTEAFF. The genes are TRBV18 and TRBJ1-1; D may be TRBD1 (6 bases). The CDR3 length is 16 residues. V was shortened by 2 bases and J by 2 bases, with 15 bases between the two germline ends. Germline V gene sequence: CDR1 KGHSH, CDR2 LQKENI.

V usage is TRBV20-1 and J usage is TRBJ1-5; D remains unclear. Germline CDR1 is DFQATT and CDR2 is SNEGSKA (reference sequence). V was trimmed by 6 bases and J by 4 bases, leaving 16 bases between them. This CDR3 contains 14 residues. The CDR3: CSARVITGNQPQHF. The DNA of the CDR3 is TGCAGTGCCCGAGTGATAACCGGTAATCAGCCCCAGCATTTT.

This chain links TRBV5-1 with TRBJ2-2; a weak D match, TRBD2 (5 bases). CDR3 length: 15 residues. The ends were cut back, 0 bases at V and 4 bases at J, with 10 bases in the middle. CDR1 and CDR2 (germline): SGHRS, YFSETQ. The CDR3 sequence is CASSLVATRTGELFF. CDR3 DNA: TGCGCCAGCAGCTTGGTAGCGACGCGCACCGGGGAGCTGTTTTTT.

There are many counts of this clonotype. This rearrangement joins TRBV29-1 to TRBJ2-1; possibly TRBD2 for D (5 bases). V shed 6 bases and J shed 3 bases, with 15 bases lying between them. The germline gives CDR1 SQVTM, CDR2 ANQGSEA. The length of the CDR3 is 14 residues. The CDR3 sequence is CSVAKTRRYNEQFF. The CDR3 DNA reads TGCAGCGTCGCTAAAACTAGACGCTACAATGAGCAGTTCTTC.

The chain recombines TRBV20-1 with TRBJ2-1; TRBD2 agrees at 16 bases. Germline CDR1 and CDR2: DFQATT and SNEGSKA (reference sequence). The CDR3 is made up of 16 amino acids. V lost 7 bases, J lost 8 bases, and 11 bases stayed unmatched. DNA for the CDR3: TGCAGTGTCGTCGCCGGGACTAGCGGGAGGGCTGATGAGCAGTTCTTC. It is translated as CSVVAGTSGRADEQFF.

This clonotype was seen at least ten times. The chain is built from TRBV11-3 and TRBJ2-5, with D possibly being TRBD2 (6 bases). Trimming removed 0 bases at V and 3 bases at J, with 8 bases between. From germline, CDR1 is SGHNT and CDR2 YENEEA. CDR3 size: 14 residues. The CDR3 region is CASSLDGGEETQYF. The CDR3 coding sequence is TGTGCCAGCAGCTTAGATGGAGGGGAAGAGACCCAGTACTTC.

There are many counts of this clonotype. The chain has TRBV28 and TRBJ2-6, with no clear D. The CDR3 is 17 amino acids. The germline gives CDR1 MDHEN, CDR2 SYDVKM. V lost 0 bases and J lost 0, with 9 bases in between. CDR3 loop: CASSLWGSRSGANVLTF. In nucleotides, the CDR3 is TGTGCCAGCAGTTTATGGGGTTCCCGCTCTGGGGCCAACGTCCTGACTTTC.

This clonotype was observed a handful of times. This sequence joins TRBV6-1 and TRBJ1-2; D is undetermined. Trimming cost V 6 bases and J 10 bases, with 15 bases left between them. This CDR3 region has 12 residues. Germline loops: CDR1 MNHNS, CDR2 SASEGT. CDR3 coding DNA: TGTGCCAGCAGCGAGGGTTATCCCTCCTACACCTTC. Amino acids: CASSEGYPSYTF.

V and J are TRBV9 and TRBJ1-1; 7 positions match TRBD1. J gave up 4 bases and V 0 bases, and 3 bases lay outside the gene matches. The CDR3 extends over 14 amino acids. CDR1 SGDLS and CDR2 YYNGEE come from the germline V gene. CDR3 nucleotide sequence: TGTGCCAGCAGCGTAGTGCAGGGGGGCACTGAAGCTTTCTTT. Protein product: CASSVVQGGTEAFF.

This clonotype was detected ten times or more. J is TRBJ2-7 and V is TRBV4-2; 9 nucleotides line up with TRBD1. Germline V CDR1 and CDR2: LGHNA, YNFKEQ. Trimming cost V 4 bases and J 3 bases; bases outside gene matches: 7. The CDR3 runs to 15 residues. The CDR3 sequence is CASSPSGQGYYEQYF. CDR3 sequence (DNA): TGTGCCAGCAGCCCGTCGGGACAGGGTTACTACGAGCAGTACTTC.

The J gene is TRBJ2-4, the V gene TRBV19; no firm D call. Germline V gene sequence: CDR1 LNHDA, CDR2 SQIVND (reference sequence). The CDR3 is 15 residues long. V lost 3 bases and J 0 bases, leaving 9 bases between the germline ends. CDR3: CASSMIWGAKNIQYF. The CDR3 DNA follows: TGTGCCAGTAGTATGATCTGGGGAGCCAAAAACATTCAGTACTTC.

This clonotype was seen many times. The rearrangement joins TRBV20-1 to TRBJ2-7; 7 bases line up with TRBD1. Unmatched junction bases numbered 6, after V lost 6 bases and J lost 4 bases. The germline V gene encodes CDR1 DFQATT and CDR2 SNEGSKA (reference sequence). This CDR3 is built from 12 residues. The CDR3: CSAPGQTYEQYF. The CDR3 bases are TGCAGTGCCCCGGGACAGACATACGAGCAGTACTTC.

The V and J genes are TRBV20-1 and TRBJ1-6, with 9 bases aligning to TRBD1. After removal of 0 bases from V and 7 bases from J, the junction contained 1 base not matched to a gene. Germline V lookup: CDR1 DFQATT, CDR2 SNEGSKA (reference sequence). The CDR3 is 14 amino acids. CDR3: CSAREGTGNSPLHF. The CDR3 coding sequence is TGCAGTGCTAGAGAGGGGACAGGGAATTCACCCCTCCACTTT.

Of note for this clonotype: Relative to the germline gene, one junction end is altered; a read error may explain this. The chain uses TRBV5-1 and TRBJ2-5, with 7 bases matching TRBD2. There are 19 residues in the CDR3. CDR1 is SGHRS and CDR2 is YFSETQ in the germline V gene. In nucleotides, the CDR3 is TGTGCCAGCAGCTTGGGGGGGTGGGGCCAGGACGGTTCAGAAGAGACCCAGTACTTC. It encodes CASSLGGWGQDGSEETQYF.

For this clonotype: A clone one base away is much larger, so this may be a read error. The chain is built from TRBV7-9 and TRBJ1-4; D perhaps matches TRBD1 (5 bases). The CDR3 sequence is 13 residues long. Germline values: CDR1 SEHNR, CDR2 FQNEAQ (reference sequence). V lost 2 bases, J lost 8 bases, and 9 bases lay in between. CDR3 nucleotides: TGTGCCAGCAGCTTAAGGGGAGGAGAAAAACTGTTTTTT. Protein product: CASSLRGGEKLFF.